This T cell receptor beta chain came from a study of blood T cell repertoires in COVID-19. About the study: From T cells, B-cell-depleted T cells, or PBMCs came the material, which was cDNA or gDNA.

In the authors' methods: Reference gene primers were amplified, and this amplification served to estimate nucleated cell counts. Data came from immunoSEQ multiplex PCR; TCRdb stores just in-frame clones and leaves some out. The D gene and trimming were derived from the DNA, and the V and J assignments and clone size from that table. The profile shows hundreds of thousands of clones, roughly 85% of them singletons. This CDR3 spans 16 amino acids. Germline V gives CDR1 SGHTA, CDR2 FQGTGA. The V gene lost 5 bases and the J gene lost 4 bases, with 18 bases spanning the gap. Sequencing was carried out using PBMCs or T cells enriched from blood (not recorded which). V is TRBV7-3 and J is TRBJ2-1; D is perhaps TRBD2 (6 bases). The clonotype was recovered from a woman between 40 and 50 years old with acute COVID-19. The CDR3 bases are TGTGCCAGCAGCAAAATAAGCGGGCAACCATACAATGAGCAGTTCTTC. Amino acid sequence: CASSKISGQPYNEQFF.